A selection of T cell receptor beta chains follows, all from one sample in a study of Graves' ophthalmopathy and Graves' hyperthyroidism. TCRdb independently ran MiXCR on the multiplex PCR reads; one entry per CDR3 protein. This table holds a few hundred thousand distinct CDR3 sequences, 15% to 19% found once. The sample comprised peripheral blood. The receptor source for this set is a woman under 30 with stable Graves' hyperthyroidism. Both conserved end residues are part of each CDR3. A D gene is named only where the DNA matches it firmly. Only some rows state a clone size, as once, few, many or a class for expanded clones.

cdr3_nt: TGTGCCAGTAGTATATCCAGGACTAGCGGGGGACTTGTTGGGGAGACCCAGTACTTC
cdr3_aa: CASSISRTSGGLVGETQYF
v_call: TRBV19
d_call: TRBD2
j_call: TRBJ2-5
clone_size: many

cdr3_nt: TGCAGTGCTAGAGAAGACGGACAGGGGCGTTATAATTCACCCCTCCACTTT
cdr3_aa: CSAREDGQGRYNSPLHF
v_call: TRBV20-1
d_call: TRBD1
j_call: TRBJ1-6
clone_size: few

cdr3_nt: TGCGCCAGCAGCCCCCTCCCGGACAGGGTCGAGACCCAGTACTTC
cdr3_aa: CASSPLPDRVETQYF
v_call: TRBV4-1
d_call: TRBD1
j_call: TRBJ2-5
clone_size: NA

cdr3_nt: TGTGCCAGCATCGAGAGGGGCGCTTCAAGGGCCTACGAGCAGTACTTC
cdr3_aa: CASIERGASRAYEQYF
v_call: TRBV2
d_call: NA
j_call: TRBJ2-7
clone_size: many

cdr3_nt: TGTGCCAGCAGGGCCAACACAGGGTTGGAGACCCAGTACTTC
cdr3_aa: CASRANTGLETQYF
v_call: TRBV12-3/TRBV12-4
d_call: NA
j_call: TRBJ2-5
clone_size: many

cdr3_nt: TGTGCCAGCAGTACCCCGGACAGGGTCAATCAGCCCCAGCATTTT
cdr3_aa: CASSTPDRVNQPQHF
v_call: TRBV6-1
d_call: TRBD1
j_call: TRBJ1-5
clone_size: many

cdr3_nt: TGCAGTGCTAGTGACAGGGGAAACATTAAGTACTTC
cdr3_aa: CSASDRGNIKYF
v_call: TRBV20-1
d_call: TRBD1
j_call: TRBJ2-4
clone_size: many

cdr3_nt: TGTGCCAGTAAAGATATAGCCAAAAACATTCAGTACTTC
cdr3_aa: CASKDIAKNIQYF
v_call: TRBV19
d_call: NA
j_call: TRBJ2-4
clone_size: NA

cdr3_nt: TGTGCCAGCAGGGACTCTGCTGGAAACACCATATATTTT
cdr3_aa: CASRDSAGNTIYF
v_call: TRBV6-5
d_call: NA
j_call: TRBJ1-3
clone_size: many

cdr3_nt: TGCAGTGCTAGGGACCAGGGTTCTGGTGAGACCCAGTACTTC
cdr3_aa: CSARDQGSGETQYF
v_call: TRBV20-1
d_call: NA
j_call: TRBJ2-5
clone_size: many

cdr3_nt: TGTGCCAGCAGCTTAGGTAGCGGGGGAAGGAATGAGCAGTTCTTC
cdr3_aa: CASSLGSGGRNEQFF
v_call: TRBV11-1
d_call: TRBD2
j_call: TRBJ2-1
clone_size: NA

cdr3_nt: TGTGCCATCAGTGGCCTAGCGGAAGAGACCCAGTACTTC
cdr3_aa: CAISGLAEETQYF
v_call: TRBV10-3
d_call: TRBD2
j_call: TRBJ2-5
clone_size: NA

cdr3_nt: TGCAGTGCAACATTAGCGGGGGGTGTGGGAGAGACCCAGTACTTC
cdr3_aa: CSATLAGGVGETQYF
v_call: TRBV20-1
d_call: TRBD2
j_call: TRBJ2-5
clone_size: many

cdr3_nt: TGTGCCAGCAGATACGGGGTACAAGAGACCCAGTACTTC
cdr3_aa: CASRYGVQETQYF
v_call: TRBV2
d_call: NA
j_call: TRBJ2-5
clone_size: NA

cdr3_nt: TGCAGTGCTTCGGCGGGAGGGAACACTGAAGCTTTCTTT
cdr3_aa: CSASAGGNTEAFF
v_call: TRBV20-1
d_call: NA
j_call: TRBJ1-1
clone_size: NA

cdr3_nt: TGTGCCAGCAGGAAAAATAGGGGGCACTATGGCTACACCTTC
cdr3_aa: CASRKNRGHYGYTF
v_call: TRBV12-3/TRBV12-4
d_call: TRBD1
j_call: TRBJ1-2
clone_size: many

cdr3_nt: TGCGCCAGCAGCTTGGGAACTTGGGAGACCCAGTACTTC
cdr3_aa: CASSLGTWETQYF
v_call: TRBV5-1
d_call: NA
j_call: TRBJ2-5
clone_size: many

cdr3_nt: TGTGCCAGCAGTTACCAGGGGGTGGGGACCCAGTACTTC
cdr3_aa: CASSYQGVGTQYF
v_call: TRBV6-2/TRBV6-3
d_call: TRBD1
j_call: TRBJ2-5
clone_size: many

cdr3_nt: TGCAGTGCTAGATGGCAGGGGGAGACCCAGTACTTC
cdr3_aa: CSARWQGETQYF
v_call: TRBV20-1
d_call: NA
j_call: TRBJ2-5
clone_size: many

cdr3_nt: TGTGCCAGCAGGCCGGGACTAGCGGGAGCCGGCGAGCAGTACTTC
cdr3_aa: CASRPGLAGAGEQYF
v_call: TRBV7-2
d_call: TRBD2
j_call: TRBJ2-7
clone_size: NA

cdr3_nt: TGTGCCAGCAGTTTCTTCGGGAATAATTCACCCCTCCACTTT
cdr3_aa: CASSFFGNNSPLHF
v_call: TRBV12-3/TRBV12-4
d_call: NA
j_call: TRBJ1-6
clone_size: many

cdr3_nt: TGTGCCAGCAGTATCCAGGGGTTGAACACTGAAGCTTTCTTT
cdr3_aa: CASSIQGLNTEAFF
v_call: TRBV6-1
d_call: NA
j_call: TRBJ1-1
clone_size: many

cdr3_nt: TGTGCCAGCAGGCCGCTCAGGTTTTTGACTGAAGCTTTCTTT
cdr3_aa: CASRPLRFLTEAFF
v_call: TRBV7-9
d_call: NA
j_call: TRBJ1-1
clone_size: many

cdr3_nt: TGTGCCAGCAGTCGGATGCAGCGGGAGACCCAGTACTTC
cdr3_aa: CASSRMQRETQYF
v_call: TRBV6-1
d_call: NA
j_call: TRBJ2-5
clone_size: many

cdr3_nt: TGTGCCAGCAGCCCGGGTTCACCCCTCCACTTT
cdr3_aa: CASSPGSPLHF
v_call: TRBV7-8
d_call: NA
j_call: TRBJ1-6
clone_size: many

cdr3_nt: TGTGCCAGCAGTTACTCGTCAGGGGGCGACACCGGGGAGCTGTTTTTT
cdr3_aa: CASSYSSGGDTGELFF
v_call: TRBV6-5
d_call: TRBD1
j_call: TRBJ2-2
clone_size: many

cdr3_nt: TGTGCCAGCAGCTTAGCAGGGTCCACCCAAGAGACCCAGTACTTC
cdr3_aa: CASSLAGSTQETQYF
v_call: TRBV7-8
d_call: NA
j_call: TRBJ2-5
clone_size: NA

cdr3_nt: NA
cdr3_aa: CASSVVAGGSMSFF
v_call: TRBV11-2
d_call: NA
j_call: TRBJ1-1
clone_size: many

cdr3_nt: TGTGCCAGCAGTCATTGGGGACAACCGTCCTACGAGCAGTACTTC
cdr3_aa: CASSHWGQPSYEQYF
v_call: TRBV6-1
d_call: NA
j_call: TRBJ2-7
clone_size: many

cdr3_nt: TGTGCCAGTAGTCCGGATCTACCCAACTCTGGAAACACCATATATTTT
cdr3_aa: CASSPDLPNSGNTIYF
v_call: TRBV19
d_call: NA
j_call: TRBJ1-3
clone_size: NA

cdr3_nt: TGTGCCAGTACCCTGGGAGGCCATAACAATCAGCCCCAGCATTTT
cdr3_aa: CASTLGGHNNQPQHF
v_call: TRBV19
d_call: NA
j_call: TRBJ1-5
clone_size: many

cdr3_nt: TGTGCCAGTAGTGCCCCTGGAGGAGGGGGCTACACCTTC
cdr3_aa: CASSAPGGGGYTF
v_call: TRBV19
d_call: NA
j_call: TRBJ1-2
clone_size: many

cdr3_nt: TGTGCCAGTAGTCAGGGGCCGGCACCTAACTATGGCTACACCTTC
cdr3_aa: CASSQGPAPNYGYTF
v_call: TRBV19
d_call: NA
j_call: TRBJ1-2
clone_size: many

cdr3_nt: TGTGCCAGCAGGCGAAGCGGGGGGGAAGACACCCAGTACTTC
cdr3_aa: CASRRSGGEDTQYF
v_call: TRBV2
d_call: TRBD2
j_call: TRBJ2-5
clone_size: few

cdr3_nt: TGCGCCAGCAGCTTTGTAAGAGGGACAGAGAACACTGAAGCTTTCTTT
cdr3_aa: CASSFVRGTENTEAFF
v_call: TRBV5-1
d_call: TRBD1
j_call: TRBJ1-1
clone_size: many

cdr3_nt: TGTGCCAGCAGCGTAGCTTCCGGGGGAAGCTCCTACGAGCAGTACTTC
cdr3_aa: CASSVASGGSSYEQYF
v_call: TRBV9
d_call: NA
j_call: TRBJ2-7
clone_size: NA

cdr3_nt: TGTGCCAGCAGTTACGGAGTTCGTAACACTGAAGCTTTCTTT
cdr3_aa: CASSYGVRNTEAFF
v_call: TRBV6-2/TRBV6-3
d_call: NA
j_call: TRBJ1-1
clone_size: many

cdr3_nt: TGTGCCAGCAGTTACCGGGGACAGGGGACCTATGGCTACACCTTC
cdr3_aa: CASSYRGQGTYGYTF
v_call: TRBV6-5
d_call: TRBD1
j_call: TRBJ1-2
clone_size: NA

cdr3_nt: TGCGCCAGCAGCCAAGATGGCGGAGTCTCTGGAAACACCATATATTTT
cdr3_aa: CASSQDGGVSGNTIYF
v_call: TRBV4-1
d_call: NA
j_call: TRBJ1-3
clone_size: NA

cdr3_nt: TGCGCCAGCAGCTTTCTCCCGGAGTCCTACGAGCAGTACTTC
cdr3_aa: CASSFLPESYEQYF
v_call: TRBV5-1
d_call: NA
j_call: TRBJ2-7
clone_size: many

cdr3_nt: TGTGCCATCAGTGGGACAGCGTACGAGCAGTACTTC
cdr3_aa: CAISGTAYEQYF
v_call: TRBV10-3
d_call: NA
j_call: TRBJ2-7
clone_size: many

cdr3_nt: TGCGCCAGCAGCCAGACAGGGATTAATAATTCACCCCTCCACTTT
cdr3_aa: CASSQTGINNSPLHF
v_call: TRBV5-1
d_call: TRBD1
j_call: TRBJ1-6
clone_size: many

cdr3_nt: TGTGCCAGCAGCTTAGTTTTCAGGACGGAACCCCTGGAGCAGTACTTC
cdr3_aa: CASSLVFRTEPLEQYF
v_call: TRBV11-2
d_call: NA
j_call: TRBJ2-7
clone_size: many

cdr3_nt: TGTGCCAGCAGTGTCACAGGGGCGGGCACCGGGGAGCTGTTTTTT
cdr3_aa: CASSVTGAGTGELFF
v_call: TRBV12-3/TRBV12-4
d_call: TRBD1
j_call: TRBJ2-2
clone_size: few